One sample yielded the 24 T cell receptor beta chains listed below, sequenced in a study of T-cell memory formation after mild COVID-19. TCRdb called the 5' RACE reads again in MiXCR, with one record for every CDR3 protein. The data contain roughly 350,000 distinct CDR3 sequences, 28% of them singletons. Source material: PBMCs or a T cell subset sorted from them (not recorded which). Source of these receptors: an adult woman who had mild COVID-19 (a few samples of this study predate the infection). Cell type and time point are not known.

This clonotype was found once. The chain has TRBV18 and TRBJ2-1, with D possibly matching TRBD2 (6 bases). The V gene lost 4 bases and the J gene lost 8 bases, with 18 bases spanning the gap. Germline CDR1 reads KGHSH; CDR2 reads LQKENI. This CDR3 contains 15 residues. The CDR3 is CASSLTTALADEQFF. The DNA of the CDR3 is TGTGCCAGCTCACTGACGACCGCACTAGCAGATGAGCAGTTCTTC. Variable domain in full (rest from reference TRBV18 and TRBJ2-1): NAGVMQNPRHLVRRRGQEARLRCSPMKGHSHVYWYRQLPEEGLKFMVYLQKENIIDESGMPKERFSAEFPKEGPSILRIQQVVRGDSAAYFCASSLTTALADEQFFGPGTRLTVL.

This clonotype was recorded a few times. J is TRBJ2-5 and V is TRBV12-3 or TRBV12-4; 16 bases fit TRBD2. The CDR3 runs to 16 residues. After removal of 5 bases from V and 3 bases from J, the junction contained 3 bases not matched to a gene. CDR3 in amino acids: CASSQGLAGGKETQYF. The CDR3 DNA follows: TGTGCCAGCAGTCAGGGACTAGCGGGGGGGAAAGAGACCCAGTACTTC.

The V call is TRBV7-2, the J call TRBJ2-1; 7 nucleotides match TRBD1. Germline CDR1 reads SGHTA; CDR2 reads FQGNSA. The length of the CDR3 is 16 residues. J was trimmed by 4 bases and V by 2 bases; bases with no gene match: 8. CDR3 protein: CASSLNWGQSYNEQFF. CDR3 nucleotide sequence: TGTGCCAGCAGCTTAAACTGGGGACAGAGTTACAATGAGCAGTTCTTC.

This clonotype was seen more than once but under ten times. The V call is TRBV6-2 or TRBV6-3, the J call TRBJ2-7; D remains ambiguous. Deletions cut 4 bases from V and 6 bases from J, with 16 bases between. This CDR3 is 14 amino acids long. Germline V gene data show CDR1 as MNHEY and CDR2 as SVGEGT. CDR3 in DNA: TGTGCCAGCAGTTCTATCTATGGACCAGGCGAGCAGTACTTC. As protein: CASSSIYGPGEQYF.

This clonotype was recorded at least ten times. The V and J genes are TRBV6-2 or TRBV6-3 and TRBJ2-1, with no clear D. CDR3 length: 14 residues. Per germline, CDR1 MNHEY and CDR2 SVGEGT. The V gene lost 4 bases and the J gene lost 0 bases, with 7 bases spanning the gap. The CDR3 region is CASSSDPSYNEQFF. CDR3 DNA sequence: TGTGCCAGCAGTTCGGATCCCTCCTACAATGAGCAGTTCTTC.

The CDR3 DNA reads TGCAGCGTGGGGACAGGGGACTCCTACGAGCAGTACTTC. It specifies CSVGTGDSYEQYF. This chain joins TRBV29-1 and TRBJ2-7; TRBD1 matches 10 bases. V shed 6 bases, J shed 0 bases, and the junction held 2 bases outside the gene matches. Germline CDR1 reads SQVTM; CDR2 reads ANQGSEA. This CDR3 region has 13 residues.

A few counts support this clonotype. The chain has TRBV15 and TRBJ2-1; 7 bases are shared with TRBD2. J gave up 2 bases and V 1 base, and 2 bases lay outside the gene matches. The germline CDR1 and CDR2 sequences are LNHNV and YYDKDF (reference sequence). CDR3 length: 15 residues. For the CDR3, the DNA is TGTGCCACCAGCAGAGTTGCGGGAGCCTACAATGAGCAGTTCTTC. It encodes CATSRVAGAYNEQFF.

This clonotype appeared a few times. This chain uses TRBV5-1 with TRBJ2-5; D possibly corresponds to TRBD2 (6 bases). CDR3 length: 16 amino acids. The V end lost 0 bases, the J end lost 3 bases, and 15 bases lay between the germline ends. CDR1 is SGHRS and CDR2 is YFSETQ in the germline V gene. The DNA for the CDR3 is TGCGCCAGCAGCTTGGCCGAGGGAGGATCTGAAGAGACCCAGTACTTC. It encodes CASSLAEGGSEETQYF.

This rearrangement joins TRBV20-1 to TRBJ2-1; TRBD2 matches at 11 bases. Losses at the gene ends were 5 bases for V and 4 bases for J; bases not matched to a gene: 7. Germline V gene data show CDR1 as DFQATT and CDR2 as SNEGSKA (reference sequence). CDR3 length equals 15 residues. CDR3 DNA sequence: TGCAGTGCTGAGGGGGGACTAGCGGTTTACAATGAGCAGTTCTTC. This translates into CSAEGGLAVYNEQFF.

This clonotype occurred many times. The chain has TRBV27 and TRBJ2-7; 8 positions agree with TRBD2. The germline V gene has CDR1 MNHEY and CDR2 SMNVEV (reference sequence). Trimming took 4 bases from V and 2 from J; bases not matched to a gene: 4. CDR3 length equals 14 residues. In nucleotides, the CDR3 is TGTGCCAGCAGTTCTGTAGCGGGGACCTACGAGCAGTACTTC. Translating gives CASSSVAGTYEQYF.

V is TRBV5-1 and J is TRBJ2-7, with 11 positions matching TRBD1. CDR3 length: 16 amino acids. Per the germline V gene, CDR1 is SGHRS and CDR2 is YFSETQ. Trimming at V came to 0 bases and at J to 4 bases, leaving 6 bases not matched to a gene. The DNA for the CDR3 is TGCGCCAGCAGCTTGGTGGTCGGGACAGGGGGGTACGAGCAGTACTTC. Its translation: CASSLVVGTGGYEQYF.

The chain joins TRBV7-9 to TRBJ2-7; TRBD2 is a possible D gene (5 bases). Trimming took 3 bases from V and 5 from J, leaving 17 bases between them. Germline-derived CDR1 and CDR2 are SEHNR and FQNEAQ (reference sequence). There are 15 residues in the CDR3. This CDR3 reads CASSFRSGGENEQYF. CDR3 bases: TGTGCCAGCAGCTTCAGGTCCGGAGGAGAAAACGAGCAGTACTTC.

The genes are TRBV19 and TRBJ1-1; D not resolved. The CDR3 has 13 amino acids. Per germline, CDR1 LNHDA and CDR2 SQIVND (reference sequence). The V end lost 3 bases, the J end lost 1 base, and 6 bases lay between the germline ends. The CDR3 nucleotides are TGTGCCAGTAGTATCGGGAGGAACACTGAAGCTTTCTTT. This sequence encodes CASSIGRNTEAFF. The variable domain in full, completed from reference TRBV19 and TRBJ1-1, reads DGGITQSPKYLFRKEGQNVTLSCEQNLNHDAMYWYRQDPGQGLRLIYYSQIVNDFQKGDIAEGYSVSREKKESFPLTVTSAQKNPTAFYLCASSIGRNTEAFFGQGTRLTVV.

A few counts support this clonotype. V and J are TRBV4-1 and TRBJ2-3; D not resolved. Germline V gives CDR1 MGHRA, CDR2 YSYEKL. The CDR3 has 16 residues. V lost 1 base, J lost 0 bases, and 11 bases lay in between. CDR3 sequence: CASSQVRTTSTDTQYF. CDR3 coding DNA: TGCGCCAGCAGCCAAGTCAGGACCACTAGCACAGATACGCAGTATTTT.

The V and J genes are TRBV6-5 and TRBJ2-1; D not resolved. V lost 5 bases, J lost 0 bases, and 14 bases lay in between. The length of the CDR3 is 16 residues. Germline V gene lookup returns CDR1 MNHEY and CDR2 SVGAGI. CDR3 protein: CASSLLRMSSYNEQFF. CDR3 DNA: TGTGCCAGCAGTCTCCTCAGGATGAGCTCCTACAATGAGCAGTTCTTC.

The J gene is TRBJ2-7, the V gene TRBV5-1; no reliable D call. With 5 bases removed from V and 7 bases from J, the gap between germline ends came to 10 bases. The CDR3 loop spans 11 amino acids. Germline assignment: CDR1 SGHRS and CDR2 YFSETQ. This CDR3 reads CASSYGWEQYF. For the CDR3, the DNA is TGCGCCAGCAGTTACGGATGGGAGCAGTACTTC.

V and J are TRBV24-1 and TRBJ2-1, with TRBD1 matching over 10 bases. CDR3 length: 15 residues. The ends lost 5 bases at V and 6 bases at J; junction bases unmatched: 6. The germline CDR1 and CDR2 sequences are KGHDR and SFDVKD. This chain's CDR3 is CATSGTRDRGNEQFF. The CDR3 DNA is TGTGCCACCAGTGGAACGCGGGACAGGGGCAATGAGCAGTTCTTC.

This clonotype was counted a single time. Here the CDR3 reads CASSLGQGHSGNTIYF. For the CDR3, the DNA is TGTGCCAGCAGTTTAGGACAGGGCCACTCTGGAAACACCATATATTTT. The chain carries TRBV12-3 or TRBV12-4 and TRBJ1-3; 7 nucleotides align to TRBD1. The CDR3 length is 16 residues. V was pared by 1 base and J by 0 bases, with 3 bases of the junction left unmatched.

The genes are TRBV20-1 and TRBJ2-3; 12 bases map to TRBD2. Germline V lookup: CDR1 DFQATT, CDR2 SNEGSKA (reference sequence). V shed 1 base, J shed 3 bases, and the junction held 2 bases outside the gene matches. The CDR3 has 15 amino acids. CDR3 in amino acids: CSARGTSGRTDTQYF. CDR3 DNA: TGCAGTGCTAGAGGAACTAGCGGGAGGACAGATACGCAGTATTTT.

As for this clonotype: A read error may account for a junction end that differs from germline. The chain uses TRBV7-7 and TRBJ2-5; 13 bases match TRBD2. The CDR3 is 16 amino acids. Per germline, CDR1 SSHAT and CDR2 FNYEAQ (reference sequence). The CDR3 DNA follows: TGTGCTAGCAGCCCGCGGACTAGCGGGAGTTTTGAGACCCAGTACTTC. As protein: CASSPRTSGSFETQYF. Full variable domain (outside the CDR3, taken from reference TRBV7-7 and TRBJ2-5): GAGVSQSPRYKVTKRGQDVTLRCDPISSHATLYWYQQALGQGPEFLTYFNYEAQPDKSGLPSDRFSAERPEGSISTLTIQRTEQRDSAMYRCASSPRTSGSFETQYFGPGTRLLVL.

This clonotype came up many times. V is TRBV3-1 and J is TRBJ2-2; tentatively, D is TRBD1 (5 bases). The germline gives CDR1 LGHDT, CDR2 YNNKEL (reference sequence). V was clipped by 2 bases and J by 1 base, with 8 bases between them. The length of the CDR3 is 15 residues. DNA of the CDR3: TGTGCCAGCAGCCAACGTGGACAGAACACCGGGGAGCTGTTTTTT. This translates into CASSQRGQNTGELFF.

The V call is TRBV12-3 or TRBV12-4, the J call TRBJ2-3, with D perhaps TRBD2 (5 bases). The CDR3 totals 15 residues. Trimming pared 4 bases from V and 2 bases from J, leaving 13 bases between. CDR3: CASSSSGFSTDTQYF. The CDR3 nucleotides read TGTGCCAGCAGTTCGTCGGGATTTTCCACAGATACGCAGTATTTT.

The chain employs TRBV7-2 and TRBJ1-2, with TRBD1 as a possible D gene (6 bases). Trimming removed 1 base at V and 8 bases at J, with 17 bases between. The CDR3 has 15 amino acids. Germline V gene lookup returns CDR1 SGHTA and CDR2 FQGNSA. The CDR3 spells CASSLVSGTNSGYTF. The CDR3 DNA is TGTGCCAGCAGCTTAGTCTCTGGGACAAATTCGGGCTACACCTTC.

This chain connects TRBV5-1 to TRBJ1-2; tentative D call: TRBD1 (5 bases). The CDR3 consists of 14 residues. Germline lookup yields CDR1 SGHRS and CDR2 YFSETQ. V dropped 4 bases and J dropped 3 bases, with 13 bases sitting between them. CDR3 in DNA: TGCGCCAGCAGCATAGGGACGCAGTACTATGGCTACACCTTC. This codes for CASSIGTQYYGYTF.